This TCR beta chain was captured in a study of high-grade serous ovarian cancer treatment subgroups. Whole-study findings and limits: Repertoire similarity ranged roughly 0.11 to 0.8 between tumors of one patient.

V trimming: 3 bases; J trimming: 1 base; junction bases outside the gene matches: 0. The germline V gene encodes CDR1 SEHNR and CDR2 FQNEAQ (reference sequence). The CDR3 consists of 14 residues. Concerning this clone itself: Its antigen is unknown.

The table came from immunoSEQ multiplex PCR; TCRdb's copy has only in-frame clones and leaves some out. The profile shows roughly 3,100 clones, just under 80% of them singletons. Tumor samples were taken before definitive surgery or chemotherapy. This receptor was taken from a human donor with high-grade serous ovarian cancer. Material: tumor tissue. The gene calls are TRBV7-9 and TRBJ2-3; 8 positions agree with TRBD1. The CDR3 sequence: CASSLGQGTDTQYF. The CDR3 bases are TGTGCCAGCAGCTTGGGACAGGGCACAGATACGCAGTATTTT.